This paragraph covers one TCR beta chain sequence. This record comes from a study of control samples from healthy donors and cancer patients. TCRdb's copy holds only in-frame clones and misses some; the assay was immunoSEQ multiplex PCR. The sample lists 150,000 to 200,000 clones, around 94% occurring once. This CDR3 spans 15 amino acids. The V and J ends lost 4 bases and 6 bases, in that order; junction bases with no gene match: 8. From germline, CDR1 is SEHNR and CDR2 FQNEAQ (reference sequence). The source of this sequence is a woman aged 18-30 years in good health. Sequences were obtained from blood. The chain is built from TRBV7-9 and TRBJ2-1, with 8 bases that match TRBD2. In DNA, the CDR3 is TGTGCCAGCAGCTATAATCCCCGGGGGGGCAATGAGCAGTTCTTC. It is translated as CASSYNPRGGNEQFF.